Listed here are 2 T cell receptor beta chains from one sample, sequenced in a study of T-cell memory formation after mild COVID-19. MiXCR was run by TCRdb on the 5' RACE reads, yielding one entry per CDR3 protein. Of approximately 570,000 distinct CDR3 sequences listed, about 20% were seen once; the top ten hold 9.5% to 15%. The sequenced sample consisted of PBMCs or a T cell subset sorted from them (not recorded which). The receptors here all came from an adult woman who had mild COVID-19 (a few samples of this study predate the infection). Cell type and time point are not known.

This clonotype showed up just once. This chain connects TRBV19 to TRBJ2-1; 11 positions agree with TRBD2. V was pared by 6 bases and J by 3 bases, with 7 bases of the junction left unmatched. The CDR3 consists of 16 residues. CDR1 is LNHDA and CDR2 is SQIVND in the germline V gene (reference sequence). The CDR3 reads CASSSSGTSGYNEQFF. In DNA, the CDR3 is TGTGCCAGTAGCTCATCCGGGACTAGCGGCTACAATGAGCAGTTCTTC.

The chain employs TRBV6-2 or TRBV6-3 and TRBJ1-5; TRBD1 is a possible D gene (6 bases). The germline V and J ends were trimmed by 7 bases and 6 bases, with 16 bases remaining between them. CDR1 is MNHEY and CDR2 is SVGEGT in the germline V gene. The CDR3 covers 14 residues. The CDR3: CASTNQGPGQPQHF. CDR3 DNA: TGTGCCAGCACTAATCAGGGGCCCGGTCAGCCCCAGCATTTT.